The clone carrying this T cell receptor beta chain turned up a few times. Its antigen is not known. HTBI primers from iRepertoire and Arm-PCR of CDR3 regions yielded the TCR beta libraries. Each CDR3 protein is one row after TCRdb ran MiXCR on the multiplex PCR reads. Of roughly 420,000 distinct CDR3 sequences in the sample, roughly 15% were seen once. This sample's time point: newly diagnosed GD, antithyroid drugs for less than 3 months. PBMCs were the source of the RNA used for TCR sequencing. The source of the sample is a study of regulatory T cells in long-lasting Graves disease. General study findings and limits: The TCR repertoire of persistent Graves' patients was less diverse than that of newly diagnosed ones.

This CDR3 is 15 amino acids long. The V gene end was trimmed by 2 bases and the J gene end by 2 bases; junction bases not matched to a gene: 3. Germline CDR1 is SEHNR and CDR2 is FQNEAQ (reference sequence). These same data were also listed under a study on T cells in Graves' hyperthyroidism and ophthalmopathy. That source notes: Ophthalmopathy was model-predicted a median roughly 6.2 months pre-onset.

The V call is TRBV7-9, the J call TRBJ2-5, with 9 bases matching TRBD1. Specimen: peripheral blood mononuclear cells (PBMCs), collected at new diagnosis, from a patient treated with antithyroid drugs. This sequence originates from a woman aged 18 to 35 with Graves disease. CDR3 protein: CASSLKTGGQETQYF. The DNA for the CDR3 is TGTGCCAGCAGCTTAAAGACAGGGGGGCAAGAGACCCAGTACTTC.